What follows describes a single T cell receptor (beta chain). Its antigen is unknown. Assay used: immunoSEQ multiplex PCR; TCRdb lists only in-frame clones, some missing. The sample shows 130,000 or so clones, approximately 91% of them seen only once. These data are taken from a study of T cell responses to AZD1222 COVID-19 vaccine. Study findings and constraints: Females outnumbered males among donors, who were mostly white British; clonal diversity was possibly underestimated. Reportedly, nearly half of unique spike TCRs recognized epitopes outside B.1.351/B.1.1.7 mutations. Baseline serostatus was positive in only a handful of AZD1222 recipients.

The CDR3 has 16 residues. With V trimmed by 4 bases and J by 0 bases, 6 bases remained unmatched. From germline, CDR1 is SEHNR and CDR2 FQNEAQ (reference sequence). This receptor was obtained from an adult who received the AZD1222 COVID-19 vaccine. This specimen was peripheral blood, taken 28 days after the second AZD1222 dose. The rearrangement uses TRBV7-9 and TRBJ2-3; TRBD2 agrees at 8 bases. CDR3 loop: CASSSTSGTSTDTQYF. CDR3 in DNA: TGTGCCAGCAGCTCTACTAGCGGCACCAGCACAGATACGCAGTATTTT. Drawing the rest from reference TRBV7-9 and TRBJ2-3, the complete variable domain is DTGVSQNPRHKITKRGQNVTFRCDPISEHNRLYWYRQTLGQGPEFLTYFQNEAQLEKSRLLSDRFSAERPKGSFSTLEIQRTEQGDSAMYLCASSSTSGTSTDTQYFGPGTRLTVL.